A single sample is the source of the 32 T cell receptor beta chains below, sequenced in a study of T cell responses to AZD1222 COVID-19 vaccine. Here immunoSEQ multiplex PCR was the method, and the copy in TCRdb shows in-frame clones only, minus some. Here the sample spans 140,000 to 150,000 clones, approximately 89% being singletons. Sequencing was performed on peripheral blood, taken on day 0 of AZD1222 vaccination. The source of these receptors is an adult in good health.

The chain uses TRBV7-9 and TRBJ1-1, with 11 bases fitting TRBD1. The germline V gene has CDR1 SEHNR and CDR2 FQNEAQ (reference sequence). The CDR3 has 15 residues. V shed 2 bases, J shed 4 bases, and the junction held 3 bases outside the gene matches. CDR3 DNA: TGTGCCAGCAGCTTAATGGGACAGGGGGGCACTGAAGCTTTCTTT. Amino acids: CASSLMGQGGTEAFF.

With respect to this clone: Distinct nucleotide sequences in the sample also encode this CDR3. The chain uses TRBV19 and TRBJ1-3, with D uncertain. From germline, CDR1 is LNHDA and CDR2 SQIVND (reference sequence). With 1 base removed from V and 0 bases from J, the gap between germline ends came to 4 bases. The CDR3 length is 14 residues. The CDR3 protein is CASSIGSSGNTIYF. The CDR3 DNA reads as TGTGCCAGTAGTATAGGTAGCTCTGGAAACACCATATATTTT.

The genes are TRBV29-1 and TRBJ2-1; TRBD2 agrees at 11 bases. Germline trimming cut 5 bases from V and 4 bases from J; bases unmatched to any gene: 4. The CDR3 extends over 14 amino acids. The germline gives CDR1 SQVTM, CDR2 ANQGSEA. The CDR3 sequence: CSVLTSGGYNEQFF. The CDR3 DNA reads TGCAGCGTTTTAACTAGCGGGGGATACAATGAGCAGTTCTTC.

The chain joins TRBV7-9 to TRBJ1-6; D is unresolved. Germline-derived CDR1 and CDR2 are SEHNR and FQNEAQ (reference sequence). The CDR3 spans 12 residues. Trimming removed 5 bases at V and 13 bases at J, with 12 bases between. CDR3 sequence (DNA): TGTGCCAGCAGCCTTGGTGGTCATCCCCTCCACTTT. As protein: CASSLGGHPLHF. Full variable domain (outside the CDR3, taken from reference TRBV7-9 and TRBJ1-6): DTGVSQNPRHKITKRGQNVTFRCDPISEHNRLYWYRQTLGQGPEFLTYFQNEAQLEKSRLLSDRFSAERPKGSFSTLEIQRTEQGDSAMYLCASSLGGHPLHFGNGTRLTVT.

In DNA form, the CDR3 reads TGTGCCAGCACAGGGGGCAACTATGGCTACACCTTC. It codes for CASTGGNYGYTF. V and J are TRBV2 and TRBJ1-2; the match to TRBD1 covers 8 bases. J gave up 2 bases and V 7 bases, and 0 bases lay outside the gene matches. The CDR3 totals 12 residues. CDR1 is SNHLY, CDR2 FYNNEI, per germline.

The CDR3 loop reads CASSLEGQRYGYTF. The CDR3 coding sequence is TGTGCCAGCAGCCTAGAGGGGCAGCGCTATGGCTACACCTTC. The chain carries TRBV7-8 and TRBJ1-2, with D tentatively TRBD1 (5 bases). The germline V and J ends were trimmed by 5 bases and 4 bases, with 14 bases remaining between them. The CDR3 consists of 14 residues. CDR1 is SGHVS, CDR2 FQNEAQ, per germline.

CDR3 nucleotide sequence: TGTGCCAGCAGCCAAGAAGGGACGGGCACCGGGGAGCTGTTTTTT. Protein: CASSQEGTGTGELFF. The J gene is TRBJ2-2, the V gene TRBV4-2; D is possibly TRBD1 or TRBD2 (5 bases each). In germline, CDR1 is LGHNA, CDR2 YNFKEQ. The CDR3 runs to 15 residues. With 0 bases removed from V and 4 bases from J, the gap between germline ends came to 9 bases.

The CDR3 DNA is TGTGCCAGCAGCTTAGGGCCAGGGACTAACTATGGCTACACCTTC. It translates to CASSLGPGTNYGYTF. The chain recombines TRBV7-2 with TRBJ1-2, with D perhaps TRBD1 (5 bases). The CDR3 runs 15 residues. V shed 1 base and J shed 0 bases, with 9 bases lying between them. Germline V gene sequence: CDR1 SGHTA, CDR2 FQGNSA.

V usage is TRBV2 and J usage is TRBJ1-3; TRBD1 agrees at 8 bases. V trimming: 6 bases; J trimming: 2 bases; junction bases outside the gene matches: 3. Germline CDR1 is SNHLY and CDR2 is FYNNEI. This CDR3 spans 14 amino acids. CDR3 in DNA: TGTGCCAGCAGGCTGACAGGGGCTGGAAACACCATATATTTT. This gives the protein CASRLTGAGNTIYF.

The chain links TRBV19 to TRBJ2-5, with 7 positions matching TRBD1. V lost 3 bases and J lost 5; bases outside the gene matches: 18. Looked up from germline, CDR1 is LNHDA and CDR2 is SQIVND (reference sequence). The CDR3 length is 18 residues. The DNA for the CDR3 is TGTGCCAGTAGTATGAGTCTCGGGGACAGAACCCGACGGGAGACCCAGTACTTC. Translated, it gives CASSMSLGDRTRRETQYF. Supplemented by reference TRBV19 and TRBJ2-5, the full variable domain reads DGGITQSPKYLFRKEGQNVTLSCEQNLNHDAMYWYRQDPGQGLRLIYYSQIVNDFQKGDIAEGYSVSREKKESFPLTVTSAQKNPTAFYLCASSMSLGDRTRRETQYFGPGTRLLVL.

This clone showed up just once. The chain recombines TRBV9 with TRBJ1-5; 7 positions agree with TRBD1. Trimming at V came to 5 bases and at J to 2 bases, leaving 1 base not matched to a gene. CDR1 SGDLS and CDR2 YYNGEE come from the germline V gene. This CDR3 has 13 residues. CDR3 sequence reads: CASSDRGNQPQHF. The CDR3 DNA sequence: TGTGCCAGCAGTGACAGGGGCAATCAGCCCCAGCATTTT.

J is TRBJ2-3 and V is TRBV11-3, with a weak D call TRBD2 (6 bases). The germline V and J ends were trimmed by 5 bases and 2 bases, with 11 bases remaining between them. CDR3 length: 14 residues. Germline V CDR1 and CDR2: SGHNT, YENEEA. The CDR3 sequence: CASSSRDFTDTQYF. CDR3 bases: TGTGCCAGCAGCAGTCGGGACTTCACAGATACGCAGTATTTT. Supplemented by reference TRBV11-3 and TRBJ2-3, the full variable domain reads EAGVVQSPRYKIIEKKQPVAFWCNPISGHNTLYWYLQNLGQGPELLIRYENEEAVDDSQLPKDRFSAERLKGVDSTLKIQPAELGDSAVYLCASSSRDFTDTQYFGPGTRLTVL.

The rearrangement links TRBV23-1 to TRBJ2-7, with TRBD1 identical over 7 bases. TRBV23-1 is an ORF, with its function uncertain. Germline trimming cut 3 bases from V and 5 bases from J; bases unmatched to any gene: 10. This CDR3 spans 15 amino acids. The CDR3 DNA reads TGCGCCAGCAGTCACCGGACAGGTTGTGAGGACGAGCAGTACTTC. Its translation is CASSHRTGCEDEQYF.

This chain joins TRBV28 and TRBJ2-7; D is possibly TRBD2 (6 bases). Germline V gives CDR1 MDHEN, CDR2 SYDVKM. V was trimmed by 4 bases and J by 0 bases, leaving 13 bases between them. The CDR3 length is 15 residues. For the CDR3, the DNA is TGTGCCAGCAGTTCGGGAGCGGAAAGCTCCTACGAGCAGTACTTC. This gives the protein CASSSGAESSYEQYF.

In this sample, this clone turned up once. V is TRBV9 and J is TRBJ2-7, with a tentative D call TRBD2 (5 bases). Trimming removed 0 bases from V and 2 bases from J, with 9 bases in between. CDR1 is SGDLS and CDR2 is YYNGEE in the germline V gene. CDR3 length: 14 residues. CDR3 in amino acids: CASSVGTVTYEQYF. In DNA, the CDR3 is TGTGCCAGCAGCGTAGGGACTGTTACCTACGAGCAGTACTTC.

V is TRBV7-2 and J is TRBJ2-1, with a weak D call TRBD2 (5 bases). CDR3 size: 15 residues. The germline V gene encodes CDR1 SGHTA and CDR2 FQGNSA. Trimming stripped 5 bases from V and 9 bases from J, with 20 bases between. CDR3 loop: CASSPLSHGVGEQFF. The CDR3 DNA reads TGTGCCAGCAGCCCCCTTAGTCACGGGGTTGGTGAGCAGTTCTTC.

This chain connects TRBV12-3 or TRBV12-4 to TRBJ2-7; 10 bases map to TRBD1. The CDR3 covers 13 residues. V lost 10 bases to trimming and J lost 7 bases; unmatched junction nucleotides: 10. CDR3 sequence (DNA): TGTGCCACGCAGCGACAGGGGGCTTGGGAGCAGTACTTC. Translated, it gives CATQRQGAWEQYF.

The genes are TRBV29-1 and TRBJ2-1; 8 bases align to TRBD2. V shed 3 bases and J 6 bases; nucleotides not matched to a gene: 7. Germline V gene sequence: CDR1 SQVTM, CDR2 ANQGSEA. The CDR3 is 14 amino acids. In DNA, the CDR3 is TGCAGCGTTGATGTTGCGGGGGGACCCAATGAGCAGTTCTTC. Translated, it gives CSVDVAGGPNEQFF.

The CDR3 DNA reads as TGTGCCAGCAGCTTTCAGGGGGACTACGAGCAGTACTTC. Residues: CASSFQGDYEQYF. This rearrangement joins TRBV5-4 to TRBJ2-7; the match to TRBD1 covers 7 bases. The CDR3 has 13 amino acids. In germline, CDR1 is SGHNT, CDR2 YYREEE (reference sequence). V was pared by 2 bases and J by 3 bases, with 2 bases of the junction left unmatched.

The table lists this clone with a count of one. The rearrangement uses TRBV6-5 and TRBJ1-3, with D unresolved. CDR1 is MNHEY, CDR2 SVGAGI, per germline. CDR3 size: 15 residues. V was pared by 6 bases and J by 0 bases, with 12 bases between. CDR3 coding DNA: TGTGCCAGCAGGTCAGGCTCCAGCTCTGGAAACACCATATATTTT. Protein: CASRSGSSSGNTIYF.

V gene TRBV27 combines with J gene TRBJ2-2, with a weak D call TRBD2 (5 bases). The germline V and J ends were trimmed by 3 bases and 6 bases, with 17 bases remaining between them. Germline V gene lookup returns CDR1 MNHEY and CDR2 SMNVEV (reference sequence). This CDR3 has 16 residues. The CDR3 protein is CASSFGGAGVPGELFF. In DNA form, the CDR3 reads TGTGCCAGCAGTTTCGGTGGCGCCGGGGTGCCCGGGGAGCTGTTTTTT.

The rearrangement uses TRBV6-5 and TRBJ2-1; D is unclear. Trimming removed 6 bases from V and 14 bases from J, with 17 bases in between. The CDR3 spans 12 residues. Germline V CDR1 and CDR2: MNHEY, SVGAGI. In DNA, the CDR3 is TGTGCCAGCAGGGAGACCGGACGCTCGGAGTTCTTC. As protein: CASRETGRSEFF.

The chain combines TRBV6-5 with TRBJ1-1; possible D gene TRBD1, 6 bases. This CDR3 region has 15 residues. Trimming removed 4 bases at V and 2 bases at J, with 14 bases between. Germline V gene sequence: CDR1 MNHEY, CDR2 SVGAGI. The CDR3, as DNA: TGTGCCAGCAGTTCCCTGAGGACAGTAAACACTGAAGCTTTCTTT. Protein product: CASSSLRTVNTEAFF.

The V gene is TRBV7-9, the J gene TRBJ2-7; possibly TRBD1 for D (6 bases). CDR3 length equals 14 residues. The germline CDR1 and CDR2 sequences are SEHNR and FQNEAQ (reference sequence). V lost 1 base to trimming and J lost 5 bases, with 12 bases between them. The CDR3 loop is CASSLVGQGNEQYF. CDR3 coding DNA: TGTGCCAGCAGCTTAGTTGGGCAGGGGAACGAGCAGTACTTC.

The V gene is TRBV5-6, the J gene TRBJ1-5; 7 nucleotides line up with TRBD1. This CDR3 is built from 15 residues. The trim removed 5 bases at V and 5 bases at J, leaving 10 bases unmatched. Germline loops: CDR1 SGHDT, CDR2 YYEEEE. CDR3 loop: CASRPDRDPYQPQHF. For the CDR3, the DNA is TGTGCCAGCAGACCCGACAGGGACCCTTATCAGCCCCAGCATTTT.

V gene TRBV6-6 combines with J gene TRBJ2-7; perhaps TRBD1 as D (6 bases). V was cut by 6 bases and J by 0 bases, with 18 bases left in between. The CDR3 loop spans 16 amino acids. The germline V gene encodes CDR1 MNHNY and CDR2 SVGAGI (reference sequence). The CDR3 coding sequence is TGTGCCAGCAGCCCCCAGGGACACCGTTCCTCCTACGAGCAGTACTTC. It is translated as CASSPQGHRSSYEQYF.

The rearrangement links TRBV7-9 to TRBJ1-5, with a tentative D call TRBD1 (5 bases). CDR3 length: 16 amino acids. V lost 6 bases and J lost 5, with 20 bases in between. Germline assignment: CDR1 SEHNR and CDR2 FQNEAQ (reference sequence). Written as DNA, the CDR3 is TGTGCCAGCAGTAACCGGGACCTAGGGGCGGATCAGCCCCAGCATTTT. Translated: CASSNRDLGADQPQHF.

The chain has TRBV4-2 and TRBJ1-1; 8 positions match TRBD1. CDR1 and CDR2 (germline): LGHNA, YNFKEQ. The J segment lost 3 bases and the V segment lost 3 bases, leaving 0 bases of the junction unmatched. This CDR3 is built from 13 residues. CDR3 residues: CASSQDRDTEAFF. The CDR3 region has the DNA TGTGCCAGCAGCCAGGACAGGGACACTGAAGCTTTCTTT.

The chain has TRBV7-9 and TRBJ1-4; a weak D match, TRBD1 (6 bases). Deletions cut 7 bases from V and 8 bases from J, with 11 bases between. This CDR3 has 12 amino acids. The germline V gene has CDR1 SEHNR and CDR2 FQNEAQ (reference sequence). CDR3 protein: CASTITGEKLFF. In DNA, the CDR3 is TGTGCCAGCACTATCACAGGGGAAAAACTGTTTTTT.

The rearrangement uses TRBV19 and TRBJ1-5; 10 nucleotides line up with TRBD1. The CDR3 extends over 18 amino acids. V was clipped by 2 bases and J by 0 bases; unmatched bases: 7. The germline gives CDR1 LNHDA, CDR2 SQIVND (reference sequence). CDR3 loop: CASSIRQGATYSNQPQHF. The CDR3 DNA follows: TGTGCCAGTAGTATACGACAGGGGGCTACTTATAGCAATCAGCCCCAGCATTTT.

This chain links TRBV6-5 with TRBJ1-4; no reliable D call. V dropped 6 bases and J dropped 5 bases, with 10 bases sitting between them. Germline CDR1 reads MNHEY; CDR2 reads SVGAGI. This CDR3 region has 13 residues. CDR3 nucleotides: TGTGCCAGCAGAGCGCAGAGAAATGAAAAACTGTTTTTT. Its protein is CASRAQRNEKLFF.

The chain employs TRBV7-9 and TRBJ1-1, with 8 positions matching TRBD1. The germline CDR1 and CDR2 sequences are SEHNR and FQNEAQ (reference sequence). V was pared by 5 bases and J by 0 bases, with 5 bases of the junction left unmatched. The CDR3 length is 15 residues. Here the CDR3 reads CASSPRTGLNTEAFF. The CDR3 DNA follows: TGTGCCAGCAGCCCCAGGACAGGGTTGAACACTGAAGCTTTCTTT.